This note documents a single T cell receptor (beta chain) sequence. Its antigen is currently unknown. This record comes from a study of T cells after yellow fever vaccination. TCRdb processed the 5' RACE reads anew with MiXCR; each CDR3 protein has one entry. Of about 340,000 distinct CDR3 sequences in the sample, 3% to 4.5% were seen once. Overall study results and limits: Clonotype sharing between CD4 and CD8 compartments was small. It was the secondary response that reached its peak faster, day 5 versus 15, but it was weaker.

The TCR sequence derives from a man between 18 and 35 years old who received the YFV17D yellow fever vaccine. The starting material was PBMCs, obtained 5 days after the yellow fever booster vaccination.

CDR3 protein: CASSQDLGGEQYF. CDR3 nucleotides: TGCGCCAGCAGCCAAGATTTGGGTGGGGAGCAGTACTTC. The chain links TRBV4-3 to TRBJ2-7; D ambiguous. Germline V gene data show CDR1 as LGHNA and CDR2 as YSLEER. Trimming stripped 0 bases from V and 7 bases from J, with 10 bases between. This CDR3 is built from 13 residues.